This T cell receptor beta chain appears in the sequencing data of a study of human T cells and chemical hapten exposure. TCRdb fed the RACE reads into MiXCR, producing one record per CDR3 protein. The sample consists of 65,000 to 95,000 distinct CDR3 sequences, 6.5% to 8% of them appearing once. Noted time point: patch test 2, 6 weeks after DPC sensitization. Treatment here: therapeutic diphenylcyclopropenone sensitization with weekly scalp DPC. This CDR3 contains 17 residues. Between the trimmed V and J ends, which lost 0 bases and 4 bases, there was a span of 17 bases. The sequences come from whole blood, collected in connection with sensitization to the hapten diphenylcyclopropenone (DPC). The genes are TRBV12-3 or TRBV12-4 and TRBJ2-3; D is possibly TRBD2 (5 bases). This TCR came from a woman in her 30s with alopecia areata. Some clones in this sample may be carry-over from other donors' samples. For the CDR3, the DNA is TGTGCCAGCAGTTTAGCCGGACTGGGGTTGGATGCAGATACGCAGTATTTT. Translating gives CASSLAGLGLDADTQYF.